This entry lists 27 T cell receptor beta chains sequenced from one sample in a study of T cells in Graves' hyperthyroidism and ophthalmopathy. TCR beta CDR3 regions were amplified from RNA transcripts. The TCR CDR3 first-round RT-PCR relied on the HTBI primer set. TCRdb itself ran the multiplex PCR reads through MiXCR, one entry per CDR3 protein. The sample lists a few hundred thousand distinct CDR3 sequences, 15% to 18% occurring once. The sequencing input was blood. The origin of the receptors is a woman between 18 and 29 years old with Graves' hyperthyroidism.

This clonotype appeared a few times. This sequence joins TRBV5-4 and TRBJ2-4; TRBD1 matches 10 bases. Germline trimming cut 2 bases from V and 5 bases from J; bases unmatched to any gene: 1. Germline CDR1 SGHNT, CDR2 YYREEE (reference sequence). The CDR3 sequence is 14 residues long. CDR3 amino acids: CASSLGTGENIQYF. CDR3 DNA sequence: TGTGCCAGCAGCTTAGGGACAGGGGAAAACATTCAGTACTTC.

This clonotype was seen at least ten times. The rearrangement links TRBV6-1 to TRBJ1-2, with 7 bases that match TRBD1. Losses at the gene ends were 8 bases for V and 6 bases for J; bases not matched to a gene: 9. The V gene's germline CDR1 is MNHNS and CDR2 SASEGT. The CDR3 has 13 amino acids. The CDR3: CASPKTGINGYTF. The CDR3, as DNA: TGTGCCAGCCCGAAGACAGGGATAAATGGCTACACCTTC.

In its sample, this clonotype was seen a few times. The rearrangement uses TRBV19 and TRBJ1-6; D call uncertain. Germline V gene lookup returns CDR1 LNHDA and CDR2 SQIVND (reference sequence). V lost 9 bases, J lost 0 bases, and 6 bases lay in between. The CDR3 loop spans 13 amino acids. CDR3 DNA sequence: TGTGCCAGCGGGGTCTCCTATAATTCACCCCTCCACTTT. This encodes CASGVSYNSPLHF.

Ten or more counts support this clonotype. The V call is TRBV7-2, the J call TRBJ2-1; the D gene is possibly TRBD2 (7 bases). The CDR3 has 18 amino acids. Deletions cut 4 bases from V and 2 bases from J, with 21 bases between. Per germline, CDR1 SGHTA and CDR2 FQGNSA. CDR3 region: CASSWGREYRPPYNEQFF. CDR3 DNA sequence: TGTGCCAGCAGCTGGGGGCGGGAGTATCGGCCCCCCTACAATGAGCAGTTCTTC.

CDR3 coding DNA: TGTGCCAGCAGCTTTCAAGGAAATAATTCACCCCTCCACTTT. It encodes CASSFQGNNSPLHF. This chain connects TRBV7-9 to TRBJ1-6; D is undetermined. CDR1 and CDR2 (germline): SEHNR, FQNEAQ (reference sequence). V was trimmed by 3 bases and J by 5 bases, leaving 8 bases between them. The CDR3 is 14 residues long.

On this clonotype itself: Being one base from a much bigger clone, this may be a read error. The J gene is TRBJ1-6, the V gene TRBV25-1; D gene unclear. The CDR3 is 17 amino acids. Trimming pared 2 bases from V and 4 bases from J, leaving 15 bases between. Germline loops: CDR1 MGHDK, CDR2 SYGVNS. The CDR3 spells CASSEIEPLAYNSPLHF. The CDR3 nucleotides read TGTGCCAGCAGTGAAATTGAGCCCCTTGCGTATAATTCACCCCTCCACTTT.

The chain links TRBV7-9 to TRBJ1-1; D gene uncertain. Germline-derived CDR1 and CDR2 are SEHNR and FQNEAQ (reference sequence). Trimming removed 4 bases at V and 0 bases at J, with 9 bases between. The CDR3 extends over 14 amino acids. CDR3 loop: CASSYRELNTEAFF. The CDR3 DNA reads as TGTGCCAGCAGCTACCGGGAGCTGAACACTGAAGCTTTCTTT.

This clonotype occurred many times. The chain couples TRBV18 to TRBJ2-7, with D tentatively TRBD1 (5 bases). Trimming removed 2 bases at V and 0 bases at J, with 8 bases between. Germline CDR1 and CDR2: KGHSH and LQKENI. The CDR3 extends over 14 amino acids. This chain's CDR3 is CASSPGAGSYEQYF. As DNA, the CDR3 is TGTGCCAGCTCACCAGGGGCCGGCTCCTACGAGCAGTACTTC.

As for this clonotype: One end of the junction is discordant with germline, which a read error may explain. The rearrangement links TRBV20-1 to TRBJ1-2; the match to TRBD1 covers 9 bases. This CDR3 has 12 residues. Germline CDR1 is DFQATT and CDR2 is SNEGSKA (reference sequence). The CDR3 sequence: CSARDRVYGYAF. The CDR3 bases are TGCAGTGCTCGGGACAGGGTATATGGCTACGCCTTC.

There are a few counts of this clonotype. A read error may produce the germline difference seen at one junction end. This sequence joins TRBV7-7 and TRBJ2-1; 11 nucleotides align to TRBD2. The length of the CDR3 is 15 residues. Germline-derived CDR1 and CDR2 are SSHAT and FNYEAQ (reference sequence). The CDR3 nucleotides read TGTGCTAGCAGCTCGACTAGCGGGAAATCGAATGAGCAGTTCTTC. Its translation: CASSSTSGKSNEQFF.

Notes on this clonotype: A much larger clone differs by one base, so this may be a read error. The J gene is TRBJ2-5, the V gene TRBV7-2; TRBD2 matches at 10 bases. Germline V gene lookup returns CDR1 SGHTA and CDR2 FQGNSA. CDR3 size: 16 residues. The CDR3 DNA is TGTGCCAACAGCTTAGGGGTAGCGGGGGGTGGGGAGACCCAGTACTTC. It codes for CANSLGVAGGGETQYF.

This clonotype was seen repeatedly, ten times or more. The chain links TRBV20-1 to TRBJ2-7; D tentatively reads TRBD1 or TRBD2 (5 bases each). The V end was cut by 6 bases, the J end by 5 bases, with 20 bases between. The CDR3 has 14 residues. The germline CDR1 and CDR2 sequences are DFQATT and SNEGSKA (reference sequence). This chain's CDR3 is CSATPVGAGHEQYF. The CDR3 bases are TGCAGTGCCACTCCCGTCGGGGCGGGTCACGAGCAGTACTTC.

This sequence joins TRBV9 and TRBJ1-2; 9 bases line up with TRBD1. The V segment lost 5 bases and the J segment 8 bases; nucleotides outside the gene matches: 10. In germline, CDR1 is SGDLS, CDR2 YYNGEE. The CDR3 has 14 residues. The CDR3 protein is CASRGDREGYGYTF. The DNA for the CDR3 is TGTGCCAGCAGGGGGGACAGGGAAGGCTACGGCTACACCTTC.

This clonotype was observed a few times. A much larger clone is a single base away; this may be a read error. The rearrangement links TRBV6-5 to TRBJ2-7, with TRBD1 identical over 9 bases. The germline V gene has CDR1 MNHEY and CDR2 SVGAGI. The length of the CDR3 is 15 residues. The CDR3 DNA is TGTACCAGCAGTCTCCTCGGGACAGGGAAATTGAAGCAGTACTTC. Its translation: CTSSLLGTGKLKQYF.

This clonotype was found many times. V usage is TRBV4-1 and J usage is TRBJ2-7; 9 bases match TRBD1. The CDR3 is made up of 16 amino acids. Germline CDR1 reads MGHRA; CDR2 reads YSYEKL. Unmatched junction bases numbered 13, after V lost 3 bases and J lost 7 bases. This chain's CDR3 is CASSHIDRGTSREQYF. DNA of the CDR3: TGCGCCAGCAGCCATATAGACAGGGGGACCTCGCGGGAGCAGTACTTC.

The chain carries TRBV30 and TRBJ2-7, with D possibly matching TRBD1 (6 bases). Germline CDR1 is GTSNPN and CDR2 is SVGIG (reference sequence). Trimming removed 2 bases from V and 3 bases from J, with 11 bases in between. The CDR3 contains 13 residues. CDR3 residues: CAWSPGHIYEQYF. The CDR3 DNA is TGTGCCTGGAGTCCGGGACACATCTACGAGCAGTACTTC.

This clonotype was detected many times. The chain joins TRBV11-1 to TRBJ2-3; 8 nucleotides align to TRBD1. The V gene's germline CDR1 is SGHAT and CDR2 FQDESV (reference sequence). Unmatched junction bases numbered 13, after V lost 5 bases and J lost 6 bases. The CDR3 is 16 residues long. The CDR3 DNA sequence: TGTGCCAGCAGCCTCTGGACAGGGTCAGGGGTTGATACGCAGTATTTT. Protein sequence: CASSLWTGSGVDTQYF.

This clonotype was recorded at least ten times. The chain employs TRBV6-1 and TRBJ2-1; D perhaps matches TRBD2 (7 bases). CDR1 and CDR2 (germline): MNHNS, SASEGT. V was pared by 1 base and J by 2 bases, with 9 bases between. The CDR3 runs 15 residues. The CDR3 spells CASSEGGGPYNEQFF. The CDR3 DNA reads TGTGCCAGCAGTGAAGGGGGGGGCCCCTACAATGAGCAGTTCTTC.

This chain connects TRBV15 to TRBJ2-1; 12 bases are shared with TRBD2. The CDR3 runs to 13 residues. V shed 8 bases, J shed 8 bases, and the junction held 4 bases outside the gene matches. Germline V gene data show CDR1 as LNHNV and CDR2 as YYDKDF (reference sequence). DNA for the CDR3: TGTGCCACCTCTAGCGGGAGGGGGGATGAGCAGTTCTTC. It codes for CATSSGRGDEQFF. Full variable domain (remainder filled in from reference TRBV15 and TRBJ2-1): DAMVIQNPRYQVTQFGKPVTLSCSQTLNHNVMYWYQQKSSQAPKLLFHYYDKDFNNEADTPDNFQSRRPNTSFCFLDIRSPGLGDTAMYLCATSSGRGDEQFFGPGTRLTVL.

Ten or more counts support this clonotype. The genes are TRBV30 and TRBJ1-2; D gene ambiguous. V was pared by 0 bases and J by 6 bases, with 5 bases between. Germline assignment: CDR1 GTSNPN and CDR2 SVGIG (reference sequence). CDR3 length equals 11 residues. CDR3: CAWSVGDGYTF. CDR3 nucleotide sequence: TGTGCCTGGAGTGTTGGGGATGGCTACACCTTC.

This chain links TRBV10-3 with TRBJ1-2; D unclear. V was pared by 3 bases and J by 4 bases, with 6 bases between. CDR1 is ENHRY, CDR2 SYGVKD, per germline. CDR3 length equals 12 residues. The CDR3 nucleotides are TGTGCCATCAGTGATTTCTTCTATGGCTACACCTTC. Translated: CAISDFFYGYTF.

This clonotype appeared a few times. V usage is TRBV5-5 and J usage is TRBJ1-2; no firm D call. Between the trimmed V and J ends, which lost 4 bases and 0 bases, there was a span of 4 bases. From germline, CDR1 is SGHKS and CDR2 YYEKEE (reference sequence). This CDR3 contains 12 residues. The CDR3 DNA reads TGTGCCAGCAGCCAGACTAACTATGGCTACACCTTC. It specifies CASSQTNYGYTF. Complete variable domain (other parts from reference TRBV5-5 and TRBJ1-2): DAGVTQSPTHLIKTRGQQVTLRCSPISGHKSVSWYQQVLGQGPQFIFQYYEKEERGRGNFPDRFSARQFPNYSSELNVNALLLGDSALYLCASSQTNYGYTFGSGTRLTVV.

A note on this clonotype: A much larger clone lies a single base off, so this may be a read error. This sequence joins TRBV2 and TRBJ1-2, with D possibly TRBD1 on 5 matching bases. The CDR3 has 13 residues. Germline CDR1 reads SNHLY; CDR2 reads FYNNEI. CDR3 sequence reads: CASTGNLNYGYAF. For the CDR3, the DNA is TGTGCCAGCACAGGGAACCTTAACTATGGCTACGCCTTC.

This clonotype showed up just a few times. The chain couples TRBV5-4 to TRBJ2-5; 7 bases fit TRBD1. J lost 5 bases, V lost 2 bases, and 6 bases had no gene match. CDR1 and CDR2 from the germline V gene are SGHNT and YYREEE (reference sequence). This CDR3 comprises 14 residues. CDR3 in amino acids: CASSLSQGVETQYF. CDR3 sequence (DNA): TGTGCCAGCAGCTTAAGTCAGGGGGTGGAGACCCAGTACTTC. The full variable domain, in which reference TRBV5-4 and TRBJ2-5 provide the parts outside the CDR3, is ETGVTQSPTHLIKTRGQQVTLRCSSQSGHNTVSWYQQALGQGPQFIFQYYREEENGRGNFPPRFSGLQFPNYSSELNVNALELDDSALYLCASSLSQGVETQYFGPGTRLLVL.

This clonotype has a handful of counts. The V call is TRBV5-5, the J call TRBJ2-2; D not resolved. V dropped 4 bases and J dropped 4 bases, with 11 bases sitting between them. The CDR3 spans 14 residues. Per the germline V gene, CDR1 is SGHKS and CDR2 is YYEKEE (reference sequence). CDR3 amino acids: CASSGIEFTGELFF. CDR3 nucleotide sequence: TGTGCCAGCAGCGGGATCGAGTTCACCGGGGAGCTGTTTTTT.

There are many counts of this clonotype. The rearrangement links TRBV9 to TRBJ2-7; 8 bases map to TRBD2. Germline V CDR1 and CDR2: SGDLS, YYNGEE. The J segment lost 2 bases and the V segment lost 3 bases, leaving 7 bases of the junction unmatched. CDR3 length equals 15 residues. CDR3 amino acids: CASSAAGGPTYEQYF. In DNA, the CDR3 is TGTGCCAGCAGCGCGGCGGGGGGTCCTACCTACGAGCAGTACTTC.

V usage is TRBV4-2 and J usage is TRBJ2-5; D is uncertain. Germline values: CDR1 LGHNA, CDR2 YNFKEQ. V lost 4 bases and J 5 bases, leaving 11 bases between the germline ends. This CDR3 contains 13 residues. The CDR3 protein is CASSRTLAETQYF. Written as DNA, the CDR3 is TGTGCCAGCAGCCGAACTTTGGCCGAGACCCAGTACTTC.